This TCR beta chain derives from a study of shared clonotypes between healthy human individuals (TCRdb year 2020). Background for the entire study: A few men and a couple of women, aged 18 to 49 years, made up the cohort. Leukapheresis yielded between about 0.94 and 9 billion PBMCs per donor. To estimate repertoire size and how much clonotype sharing occurs between individuals, the study deeply sequenced the blood TCR repertoires of several healthy adults. For each donor, CD4 naive and CD4 memory were each given three plates, CD8 naive was given two plates, and CD8 memory was given one plate. Different laboratories and diverse techniques were used to prepare libraries and sequence TCR repertoires, to increase sequencing depth and limit assay-specific biases. What the authors observed across the whole study: Sharing across several donors was observed for about 5% of naive CD4, less than 4% of naive CD8, 2% to 2.5% of memory CD4, and about 0.39% of memory CD8 clonotypes. Only blood was sampled, and tissue TCR repertoires likely differ from those in blood. Pairwise subsampling led to the expectation that sequencing depth would affect the degree of clonotype sharing among donors. Rarefaction of sorted-subset datasets indicated incomplete sequencing despite the large sequencing depth. Naive subsets generally had larger estimated clonotype richness than memory subsets. Compared with non-shared clonotypes, clonotypes shared by all four sorted-subset donors had higher generation probabilities. Because the study included only a small number of donors, the genetic and exposure-history diversity represented was limited.

V is cut back by 0 bases and J by 7 bases, with 9 bases in the junction unmatched. From the cysteine through the phenylalanine, the CDR3 covers 16 amino acids. The entry retains the CDR3 DNA only, 48 bases that are in frame from base 1. Based on the germline V gene, the CDR1 and CDR2 sequences are SGHDT and YYEEEE. Using the deep immunoSEQ assay, multiplex PCR amplified TCR CDR3 regions from genomic DNA. For each cell subset, the extracted genomic DNA was distributed evenly across all wells of several immunoSEQ 96-well plates, and each plate served as one replicate. For sorted subsets, around 200 ng genomic DNA, equal to approximately 30,000 T cell genomes, was loaded into each replicate PCR. The purified libraries were quantified using a Qubit 3.0 fluorometer, sized with a Bioanalyzer 2100, and then quantified again using the KAPA Library Quantification kit. A separate single-read 150-cycle Illumina NextSeq 550 flow cell was used to sequence each immunoSEQ 96-well plate. Per the authors' processing: Because the immunoSEQ output held only junctional sequences and lacked quality scores, the filtering could not match the filtering applied to full-length reads. To assign V/J genes and CDR3, sequences were annotated against IMGT germline references using PyIR, a Python wrapper for IgBLAST v1.9. Reads were filtered out if the reads had weak V/J assignments (E-value above 1e-6), no CDR3, stop codons, out-of-frame junctions, or ambiguous translated residues. V3J clonotypes were defined as sequences sharing the same inferred V gene, J gene, and CDR3 amino acid sequence. To compute the percentage overlap between repertoires, the number of shared unique clonotypes was divided by the size of the smaller repertoire. RTK rarefaction, the Chao1 estimator, and Recon v2.1 estimates of unobserved clonotypes were used to assess repertoire richness. Generation probabilities were computed with OLGA for all TCRbeta clonotypes obtained by the gDNA method from several donors. Imported from immuneACCESS, the table was reduced by TCRdb to in-frame sequences with V and J called. These copies leave out some clones; in studies compared against another copy, an unresolved V gene accounts for under half, and the cause of the remainder is not known. The DNA gave D and trimming, while V, J and clone size come from that table. This sample comprises about 92,000 clones, 60% to 75% of them detected only once. 45% to 55% of the sample rests with the top ten.

The donors were healthy, HIV-negative adults who had no recently reported acute infections or vaccinations. Only Caucasian adults living in Nashville, Tennessee, USA were represented among the donors. The CD8 memory samples were a combination of magnetically selected CD45RO+ cells and CCR7-negative CD45RA+ effector memory (TemRA) cells. After blood collection by leukapheresis, PBMCs were isolated using Ficoll-Histopaque density gradient centrifugation and then cryopreserved in the vapor phase of liquid nitrogen. Purity and quantity of every magnetically sorted T cell population were checked by analytical flow cytometry. From each sorted fraction, genomic DNA was isolated and quantified by UV absorbance on a Nanodrop 2000c. Comment on this clone: Its antigen is unknown. Base qualities are not at hand, and no much larger clone is one base apart.

The receptor was isolated from a man aged 25-40 years in good health. The specimen sequenced was memory CD8+ T cells sorted from blood. Reading the label with the study, this specimen's cell subset or site is: CD45RO+ cells pooled with CCR7-negative TemRA cells. The sequence links TRBV5-6 to TRBJ1-4; 7 middle bases align to TRBD1. The CDR3 protein: CASSLGQGVAGEKLFF. The DNA reads as follows: TGTGCCAGCAGCTTGGGACAGGGAGTAGCGGGTGAAAAACTGTTTTTT.